This T cell receptor beta chain was found in a study of blood T cell repertoires in COVID-19. On the study more broadly: Sample material is recorded as cDNA or gDNA derived from T cells, B-cell-depleted T cells, or PBMCs.

As processed by the authors: The assay estimated nucleated cells by amplifying reference gene primers. TCRdb keeps only in-frame clones here, not all; method: immunoSEQ multiplex PCR. V, J and clone size derive from that table, while D and trimming were established from the DNA sequence. The data hold under 200,000 clones, with around 88% observed a single time. Participant age was roughly 18 to 89 years, and participants resided in roughly 25 US areas. The origin of this receptor is a woman in her forties or fifties in a cohort exposed to, infected with or recovered from COVID-19 (not recorded which). The sequenced material came from PBMCs or T cells enriched from blood (not recorded which).

The CDR3 protein is CARGGQGYQPQHF. The CDR3 DNA reads TGTGCCAGGGGGGGACAGGGGTACCAGCCCCAGCATTTT. The V call is TRBV19, the J call TRBJ1-5, with 10 bases aligning to TRBD1. V lost 9 bases, J lost 7 bases, and 6 bases stayed unmatched. The CDR3 consists of 13 residues. CDR1 is LNHDA and CDR2 is SQIVND in the germline V gene (reference sequence).